The 10 T cell receptor beta chains given below trace back to one sample, sequenced in a study of blood T cell repertoires in COVID-19 (dated by TCRdb to about 2020). Library prep was done by the immunoSEQ multiplex PCR assay. The clones in this table, taken by TCRdb from immuneACCESS, are in-frame only. Not every clone is retained; where verified, under half of the shortfall comes from an unresolved V gene, and the cause of the rest is unknown. A total of roughly 150,000 clones appear in this sample, 70% to 90% of them only once. Roughly 2% of the sample rests with the top ten. The material sequenced was peripheral blood. These receptors were taken from a man in his forties or fifties who had recovered from COVID-19.

This clone came up a few times. V and J are TRBV5-5 and TRBJ1-3; TRBD1 aligns across 11 bases. The CDR3 runs 14 residues. Trimming at V came to 5 bases and at J to 6 bases, leaving 4 bases not matched to a gene. The V gene's germline CDR1 is SGHKS and CDR2 YYEKEE (reference sequence). The chain's CDR3 is CASRGGQGANTIYF. CDR3 sequence (DNA): TGTGCCAGCAGGGGAGGACAGGGGGCAAACACCATATATTTT.

CDR3 residues: CASSLVGGNEQFF. The CDR3 coding sequence is TGTGCCAGCAGTTTAGTGGGGGGGAATGAGCAGTTCTTC. The rearrangement links TRBV12-3 or TRBV12-4 to TRBJ2-1; 7 bases fit TRBD2. V lost 1 base and J lost 7; bases outside the gene matches: 1. The CDR3 is made up of 13 amino acids.

This chain connects TRBV10-3 to TRBJ2-6; TRBD1 is a possible D gene (6 bases). CDR1 is ENHRY, CDR2 SYGVKD, per germline. The CDR3 length is 14 residues. Trimming removed 8 bases at V and 4 bases at J, with 12 bases between. CDR3 protein: CAIPHREGANVLTF. The CDR3 region has the DNA TGTGCCATCCCCCACAGGGAAGGGGCCAACGTCCTGACTTTC.

The V call is TRBV11-3, the J call TRBJ2-2; 7 bases are shared with TRBD2. Germline values: CDR1 SGHNT, CDR2 YENEEA. Unmatched junction bases numbered 10, after V lost 0 bases and J lost 3 bases. This CDR3 is 18 amino acids long. The DNA of the CDR3 is TGTGCCAGCAGCTTAGAGCGGCGGGAGAGGGGCGACACCGGGGAGCTGTTTTTT. Protein product: CASSLERRERGDTGELFF.

The V and J genes are TRBV9 and TRBJ2-1; the match to TRBD2 covers 7 bases. The germline V gene encodes CDR1 SGDLS and CDR2 YYNGEE. The CDR3 runs 15 residues. V trimming: 0 bases; J trimming: 4 bases; junction bases outside the gene matches: 4. CDR3 amino acids: CASSVGGRGYNEQFF. For the CDR3, the DNA is TGTGCCAGCAGCGTAGGCGGGAGAGGGTACAATGAGCAGTTCTTC.

The chain has TRBV7-3 and TRBJ2-7; 9 positions agree with TRBD1. After removal of 5 bases from V and 6 bases from J, the junction contained 5 bases not matched to a gene. This CDR3 is 13 amino acids long. In germline, CDR1 is SGHTA, CDR2 FQGTGA. The CDR3 protein is CASSLGTGLEQYF. CDR3 nucleotides: TGTGCCAGCAGCCTTGGGACAGGGCTCGAGCAGTACTTC.

The J gene is TRBJ1-2, the V gene TRBV4-3, with D perhaps TRBD1 (5 bases). The germline V gene encodes CDR1 LGHNA and CDR2 YSLEER. This CDR3 region has 15 residues. V lost 0 bases and J lost 3, with 11 bases in between. The CDR3 nucleotides are TGCGCCAGCAGCCAAGATAGGGAGGGGTACTATGGCTACACCTTC. Translated, it gives CASSQDREGYYGYTF.

The chain links TRBV11-1 to TRBJ2-3; D gene ambiguous. The CDR3 spans 13 residues. CDR1 SGHAT and CDR2 FQDESV come from the germline V gene (reference sequence). Deletions cut 2 bases from V and 0 bases from J, with 3 bases between. The CDR3 spells CASSLYSTDTQYF. For the CDR3, the DNA is TGTGCCAGCAGCTTATATAGCACAGATACGCAGTATTTT.

The chain has TRBV6-1 and TRBJ1-1, with TRBD1 matching 7 bases. V lost 7 bases, J lost 1 base, and 6 bases stayed unmatched. This CDR3 has 14 residues. Per the germline V gene, CDR1 is MNHNS and CDR2 is SASEGT. CDR3 region: CASTVTGENTEAFF. CDR3 sequence (DNA): TGTGCCAGCACCGTCACAGGGGAGAACACTGAAGCTTTCTTT.

The chain links TRBV7-2 to TRBJ1-2, with D possibly being TRBD1 (5 bases). Germline lookup yields CDR1 SGHTA and CDR2 FQGNSA. Trimming stripped 2 bases from V and 6 bases from J, with 7 bases between. The length of the CDR3 is 12 residues. The CDR3 coding sequence is TGTGCCAGCAGCTTAACGGGGGATGGCTACACCTTC. Translating gives CASSLTGDGYTF.